The 8 T cell receptor beta chains listed next were all sequenced from one sample in a study of response to subunit inactivated influenza vaccine. TCRdb re-called the RT-PCR reads with MiXCR, one entry per CDR3 protein. Of fewer than 750,000 distinct CDR3 sequences listed, approximately 15% were seen once; the top ten hold 11%. The sequencing here drew on PBMCs from blood, taken 11 to 12 days after vaccination. These receptors all stem from a middle-aged man who received an inactivated influenza vaccine.

This chain uses TRBV6-2 or TRBV6-3 with TRBJ1-2; 8 positions match TRBD1. The V and J ends lost 0 bases and 2 bases, in that order; junction bases with no gene match: 8. From germline, CDR1 is MNHEY and CDR2 SVGEGT. The length of the CDR3 is 17 residues. Here the CDR3 DNA reads TGTGCCAGCAGTTACTCGATGGGTCGGACAGGGAACTATGGCTACACCTTC. Translation gives CASSYSMGRTGNYGYTF.

This clonotype was detected many times. CDR3 sequence: CASSAGTSGYNEQFF. DNA of the CDR3: TGTGCCAGCAGCGCCGGGACTAGCGGATACAATGAGCAGTTCTTC. V and J are TRBV12-3 or TRBV12-4 and TRBJ2-1; TRBD2 matches 11 bases. V gave up 6 bases and J gave up 4 bases; unmatched junction bases: 5. The CDR3 spans 15 residues.

In its sample, this clonotype was seen a few times. The chain has TRBV9 and TRBJ2-7; D is uncertain. The CDR3 is made up of 15 amino acids. Per the germline V gene, CDR1 is SGDLS and CDR2 is YYNGEE. V gave up 0 bases and J gave up 4 bases, with 14 bases separating them. The CDR3 coding sequence is TGTGCCAGCAGCGTAGCTTGGGCCAGTGGGTACGAGCAGTACTTC. Residues: CASSVAWASGYEQYF.

This clonotype was recorded a few times. The V gene is TRBV20-1, the J gene TRBJ1-2; D not resolved. This CDR3 has 12 residues. V lost 5 bases and J 2 bases, leaving 9 bases between the germline ends. Per the germline V gene, CDR1 is DFQATT and CDR2 is SNEGSKA (reference sequence). Here the CDR3 reads CSARTSNYGYTF. In nucleotides, the CDR3 is TGCAGTGCTCGGACCTCGAACTATGGCTACACCTTC.

This clonotype has just a few counts. V usage is TRBV29-1 and J usage is TRBJ1-4; maybe TRBD1 (6 bases). V was trimmed by 7 bases and J by 8 bases, leaving 14 bases between them. The CDR3 runs to 12 residues. CDR1 and CDR2 from the germline V gene are SQVTM and ANQGSEA. The CDR3 DNA sequence: TGCAGCGCTGGAGGGGACACCGAAAAACTGTTTTTT. Its protein product is CSAGGDTEKLFF.

The gene calls are TRBV11-1 and TRBJ2-7, with 7 bases matching TRBD1. The CDR3 is 20 residues long. CDR1 is SGHAT and CDR2 is FQDESV in the germline V gene (reference sequence). Trimming at V came to 5 bases and at J to 3 bases, leaving 25 bases not matched to a gene. CDR3 in amino acids: CASSPTTGTVEPPLFYEQYF. CDR3 DNA sequence: TGTGCCAGCAGCCCGACAACCGGGACAGTCGAACCCCCACTATTCTACGAGCAGTACTTC.

This clonotype was seen only a few times. The genes are TRBV7-2 and TRBJ2-4; D might be TRBD2 (6 bases). Between the trimmed V and J ends, which lost 5 bases and 8 bases, there was a span of 13 bases. The CDR3 has 13 amino acids. Germline CDR1 is SGHTA and CDR2 is FQGNSA. The CDR3 region has the DNA TGTGCCAGCAGCCAACGACAGCGGGACATTCAGTACTTC. Amino acids: CASSQRQRDIQYF.

This clonotype appeared many times. This chain connects TRBV6-6 to TRBJ1-2, with 7 bases that match TRBD1. Germline lookup yields CDR1 MNHNY and CDR2 SVGAGI (reference sequence). The CDR3 covers 13 residues. Unmatched junction bases numbered 3, after V lost 2 bases and J lost 6 bases. CDR3 sequence: CASSYPGGNGYTF. The CDR3 nucleotides read TGTGCCAGCAGTTACCCAGGGGGTAATGGCTACACCTTC.